A selection of T cell receptor beta chains follows, all from one sample in a study of blood T cell repertoires in COVID-19. Data came from immunoSEQ multiplex PCR; TCRdb stores just in-frame clones and leaves some out. The sample lists approximately 360,000 clones, nearly 90% occurring once. The sample taken for sequencing was peripheral blood. Source of these receptors: a man in his late teens or twenties with active or convalescent COVID-19. CDR3s include the opening cysteine and the closing phenylalanine or tryptophan.

V,CDR3
TRBV6-5,CASSYGRTGRYGYTF
TRBV6-6,CAIRGTSGAGELFF
TRBV11-2,CASSLRTGDPYEQYF
TRBV18,CASSRGTVGNTIYF
TRBV25-1,CASTPSRRDSPLHF
TRBV10-3,CAISESGGGITDTQYF
TRBV5-5,CASSPPASGSFGEQFF
TRBV6-5,CASSGGRFTGELFF
TRBV6-6,CASSEDALTQYF
TRBV6-5,CASRRTGFSNQPQHF
TRBV28,CASTLGLAGESYEQYF
TRBV2,CASSTTGGVETQYF
TRBV7-2,CASSLSKTQYSPLHF
TRBV19,CASSTTSNSNQPQHF
TRBV4-3,CASSQDGQIYEQYF
TRBV3-1/TRBV3-2,CASSRLSTDTEAFF
TRBV9,CASSVERGGENTIYF
TRBV7-2,CASSLDSGGYTDTQYF
TRBV11-2,CASSVDRGRGNTIYF
TRBV11-2,CASSSDRVNEQFF
TRBV18,CASSPPGAGANYQPQHF
TRBV18,CASSAGSLNQPQHF
TRBV10-3,CAINLAGGTDTQYF
TRBV2,CASRGVRESSYNEQFF
TRBV6-5,CASRSTGQGYEQYF
TRBV5-6,CASSFVDQGGYTF
TRBV5-1,CASSPGTDIYGYTF
TRBV6-4,CASSGGQYNSPLHF
TRBV7-2,CASSSTSAHEQYF
TRBV19,CASSTNSGSTDTQYF
TRBV28,CASSGQGAKSPLHF
TRBV6-5,CASSYSGASSTDTQYF
TRBV19,CASSDSQGPSPYEQYF
TRBV19,CASSPGGADYGYTF
TRBV11-1,CASSSRTGFPEQYF
TRBV4-2,CASSQRTGLNTGELFF
TRBV5-6,CASSISGGTDTQYF
TRBV7-2,CASSPGTNLLTDTQYF